These T cell receptor beta chains were read from a single sample in a study of molecular identifiers for immune sequencing clone quantification. TCRdb re-called the PCR reads through MiXCR, storing one row per CDR3 protein. The data show approximately 550,000 distinct CDR3 sequences, roughly a fifth seen once. The sample taken for sequencing was naive CD8+ T cells from blood, with Jurkat cell RNA spiked in. The receptor set was obtained from a human donor in good health. Some libraries in this study had Jurkat cell RNA spiked in. CDR3s include the opening cysteine and the closing phenylalanine or tryptophan. The D gene is left open where the match is weak. Clone size is shown for a subset of rows, as once, few, many or a class of expanded clone.

clone_size: -; v_call: TRBV6-2/TRBV6-3; j_call: TRBJ1-2; d_call: -; cdr3_length: 13; cdr3_aa: CASSTSGASGYTF; cdr3_nt: TGTGCCAGCAGTACCTCCGGCGCCAGTGGCTACACCTTC
clone_size: few; v_call: TRBV12-3/TRBV12-4; j_call: TRBJ1-2; d_call: -; cdr3_length: 14; cdr3_aa: CASSPHLVGYGYTF; cdr3_nt: TGTGCCAGCTCCCCCCATTTGGTGGGCTATGGCTACACCTTC
clone_size: few; v_call: TRBV7-3; j_call: TRBJ2-1; d_call: -; cdr3_length: 15; cdr3_aa: CASSPGTSNYNEQFF; cdr3_nt: TGTGCCAGCAGTCCCGGGACTTCCAATTACAATGAGCAGTTCTTC
clone_size: many; v_call: TRBV27; j_call: TRBJ2-7; d_call: TRBD1; cdr3_length: 11; cdr3_aa: CASSDRDEQYF; cdr3_nt: TGTGCCAGCAGTGACAGGGACGAGCAGTACTTC
clone_size: many; v_call: TRBV6-6; j_call: TRBJ1-5; d_call: -; cdr3_length: 14; cdr3_aa: CASRLPGLDQPQHF; cdr3_nt: TGTGCCAGCAGATTACCGGGTCTTGATCAGCCCCAGCATTTT
clone_size: many; v_call: TRBV5-6; j_call: TRBJ2-3; d_call: -; cdr3_length: 15; cdr3_aa: CASSLRDPSTDTQYF; cdr3_nt: TGTGCCAGCAGCCTCAGGGACCCTAGCACAGATACGCAGTATTTT
clone_size: many; v_call: TRBV4-3; j_call: TRBJ2-2; d_call: -; cdr3_length: 16; cdr3_aa: CASSQDYRGWAGELFF; cdr3_nt: TGCGCCAGCAGCCAAGATTATCGGGGGTGGGCCGGGGAGCTGTTTTTT
clone_size: -; v_call: TRBV4-1; j_call: TRBJ1-2; d_call: -; cdr3_length: 15; cdr3_aa: CASSQESGSNYGYTF; cdr3_nt: TGCGCCAGCAGCCAAGAGTCAGGGTCTAACTATGGCTACACCTTC
clone_size: -; v_call: TRBV5-1; j_call: TRBJ2-1; d_call: -; cdr3_length: 15; cdr3_aa: CASSLDGDSSDEQFF; cdr3_nt: TGCGCCAGCAGCTTGGACGGGGATTCGTCGGATGAGCAGTTCTTC
clone_size: -; v_call: TRBV19; j_call: TRBJ2-1; d_call: TRBD1; cdr3_length: 15; cdr3_aa: CASSMRDRANGEQFF; cdr3_nt: TGTGCCAGTAGTATGCGGGACAGGGCGAACGGTGAGCAGTTCTTC
clone_size: few; v_call: TRBV6-2/TRBV6-3; j_call: TRBJ2-2; d_call: TRBD2; cdr3_length: 16; cdr3_aa: CASRPGTSLLGGELFF; cdr3_nt: TGTGCCAGCAGGCCTGGGACTAGCCTATTGGGCGGGGAGCTGTTTTTT
clone_size: many; v_call: TRBV29-1; j_call: TRBJ2-3; d_call: -; cdr3_length: 14; cdr3_aa: CSVDPAGGVDTQYF; cdr3_nt: TGCAGCGTTGATCCGGCAGGGGGGGTAGATACGCAGTATTTT
clone_size: -; v_call: TRBV19; j_call: TRBJ2-7; d_call: TRBD2; cdr3_length: 15; cdr3_aa: CASSGGAGPIYEQYF; cdr3_nt: TGTGCCAGTAGCGGGGGAGCGGGACCAATATACGAGCAGTACTTC
clone_size: -; v_call: TRBV12-3/TRBV12-4; j_call: TRBJ2-5; d_call: -; cdr3_length: 16; cdr3_aa: CASSPPGRGLQETQYF; cdr3_nt: TGTGCCAGCAGTCCACCGGGACGGGGGCTACAAGAGACCCAGTACTTC
clone_size: -; v_call: TRBV20-1; j_call: TRBJ1-2; d_call: -; cdr3_length: 14; cdr3_aa: CSAPSGEVGYGYTF; cdr3_nt: TGCAGTGCCCCCAGTGGGGAGGTGGGGTATGGCTACACCTTC
clone_size: few; v_call: TRBV20-1; j_call: TRBJ2-7; d_call: TRBD2; cdr3_length: 16; cdr3_aa: CSALSQSGRKPYEQYF; cdr3_nt: TGCAGTGCGCTATCTCAAAGCGGGAGAAAGCCCTACGAGCAGTACTTC
clone_size: few; v_call: TRBV19; j_call: TRBJ2-2; d_call: -; cdr3_length: 15; cdr3_aa: CASLPYVASTGELFF; cdr3_nt: TGTGCCAGCCTACCCTATGTAGCCAGCACCGGGGAGCTGTTTTTT
clone_size: -; v_call: TRBV4-1; j_call: TRBJ1-5; d_call: -; cdr3_length: 17; cdr3_aa: CASSQDRGGFNHQPQHF; cdr3_nt: TGCGCCAGCAGCCAAGATCGGGGGGGTTTTAACCATCAGCCCCAGCATTTT
clone_size: many; v_call: TRBV19; j_call: TRBJ2-7; d_call: -; cdr3_length: 13; cdr3_aa: CASSAGINYEQYF; cdr3_nt: TGTGCCAGTAGCGCCGGGATAAACTACGAGCAGTACTTC
clone_size: -; v_call: TRBV27; j_call: TRBJ2-3; d_call: -; cdr3_length: 15; cdr3_aa: CASSLEGGPPDTQYF; cdr3_nt: TGTGCCAGCAGTTTGGAGGGGGGGCCCCCAGATACGCAGTATTTT
clone_size: many; v_call: TRBV4-1; j_call: TRBJ1-6; d_call: -; cdr3_length: 17; cdr3_aa: CASSQGSGQGYNSPLHF; cdr3_nt: TGCGCCAGCAGCCAAGGGTCGGGGCAGGGCTATAATTCACCCCTCCACTTT
clone_size: many; v_call: TRBV4-3; j_call: TRBJ2-3; d_call: TRBD1; cdr3_length: 16; cdr3_aa: CASSQDVRTGPDTQYF; cdr3_nt: TGCGCCAGCAGCCAAGATGTTAGGACAGGACCAGATACGCAGTATTTT
clone_size: -; v_call: TRBV19; j_call: TRBJ1-5; d_call: -; cdr3_length: 15; cdr3_aa: CASSPGLGLGQPQHF; cdr3_nt: TGTGCCAGTAGTCCCGGACTTGGGCTAGGTCAGCCCCAGCATTTT
clone_size: -; v_call: TRBV27; j_call: TRBJ2-2; d_call: -; cdr3_length: 16; cdr3_aa: CASSALETGNTGELFF; cdr3_nt: TGTGCCAGCAGTGCCCTCGAGACAGGGAACACCGGGGAGCTGTTTTTT
clone_size: -; v_call: TRBV19; j_call: TRBJ2-7; d_call: TRBD2; cdr3_length: 16; cdr3_aa: CASSAGLAGGLAEQYF; cdr3_nt: TGTGCCAGTAGTGCCGGACTAGCGGGAGGGCTGGCCGAGCAGTACTTC
clone_size: many; v_call: TRBV19; j_call: TRBJ2-3; d_call: TRBD2; cdr3_length: 16; cdr3_aa: CASSNSGDPSTDTQYF; cdr3_nt: TGTGCCAGTAGTAATAGCGGGGACCCTAGCACAGATACGCAGTATTTT
clone_size: many; v_call: TRBV14; j_call: TRBJ1-5; d_call: -; cdr3_length: 14; cdr3_aa: CASSQGGFGQPQHF; cdr3_nt: TGTGCCAGCAGCCAGGGAGGGTTTGGACAGCCCCAGCATTTT
clone_size: many; v_call: TRBV11-2; j_call: TRBJ2-1; d_call: TRBD2; cdr3_length: 18; cdr3_aa: CASSFGGGLKSSYNEQFF; cdr3_nt: TGTGCCAGCAGCTTTGGTGGGGGACTAAAGAGCTCCTACAATGAGCAGTTCTTC
clone_size: many; v_call: TRBV7-2; j_call: TRBJ2-7; d_call: TRBD1; cdr3_length: 14; cdr3_aa: CASSPGTGQYEQYF; cdr3_nt: TGTGCCAGCAGCCCGGGGACAGGGCAATACGAGCAGTACTTC
clone_size: -; v_call: TRBV12-3/TRBV12-4; j_call: TRBJ1-2; d_call: -; cdr3_length: 12; cdr3_aa: CASCGDEYGYTF; cdr3_nt: TGTGCCAGCTGTGGGGATGAGTACGGCTACACCTTC
clone_size: -; v_call: TRBV2; j_call: TRBJ2-2; d_call: -; cdr3_length: 13; cdr3_aa: CASSELYTGELFF; cdr3_nt: TGTGCCAGCAGTGAACTGTACACCGGGGAGCTGTTTTTT
clone_size: -; v_call: TRBV9; j_call: TRBJ2-1; d_call: TRBD1; cdr3_length: 17; cdr3_aa: CASSPTYGTGYYNEQFF; cdr3_nt: TGTGCCAGCAGCCCAACGTATGGGACAGGGTACTACAATGAGCAGTTCTTC
clone_size: -; v_call: TRBV6-2/TRBV6-3; j_call: TRBJ2-3; d_call: -; cdr3_length: 16; cdr3_aa: CASSSIRDTEPDTQYF; cdr3_nt: TGTGCCAGCAGTTCGATCCGGGACACAGAACCAGATACGCAGTATTTT
clone_size: many; v_call: TRBV6-5; j_call: TRBJ1-1; d_call: TRBD1; cdr3_length: 14; cdr3_aa: CASSQGQGFTEAFF; cdr3_nt: TGTGCCAGCAGTCAGGGACAGGGGTTCACTGAAGCTTTCTTT
clone_size: many; v_call: TRBV7-2; j_call: TRBJ2-3; d_call: TRBD2; cdr3_length: 16; cdr3_aa: CASTQLTSGRVDTQYF; cdr3_nt: TGTGCCAGCACCCAATTGACTAGCGGGAGGGTAGATACGCAGTATTTT
clone_size: -; v_call: TRBV25-1; j_call: TRBJ2-7; d_call: -; cdr3_length: 16; cdr3_aa: CASSGTGTPISYEQYF; cdr3_nt: TGTGCCAGCAGTGGGACCGGGACACCTATCTCCTACGAGCAGTACTTC
clone_size: -; v_call: TRBV4-1; j_call: TRBJ2-7; d_call: -; cdr3_length: 15; cdr3_aa: CASSQGPGYPHEQYF; cdr3_nt: TGCGCCAGCAGCCAAGGTCCAGGGTACCCCCACGAGCAGTACTTC
clone_size: few; v_call: TRBV9; j_call: TRBJ2-7; d_call: TRBD2; cdr3_length: 15; cdr3_aa: CASSPTTSGTAEQYF; cdr3_nt: TGTGCCAGCAGCCCCACGACTAGCGGGACGGCCGAGCAGTACTTC
clone_size: few; v_call: TRBV2; j_call: TRBJ2-2; d_call: TRBD2; cdr3_length: 18; cdr3_aa: CASRGGSRVQRVTGELFF; cdr3_nt: TGTGCCAGCAGGGGGGGGTCCCGGGTCCAGAGGGTCACCGGGGAGCTGTTTTTT
clone_size: many; v_call: TRBV6-5; j_call: TRBJ1-5; d_call: TRBD1; cdr3_length: 15; cdr3_aa: CASSNGDRRNQPQHF; cdr3_nt: TGTGCCAGCAGTAACGGGGACAGACGTAATCAGCCCCAGCATTTT
clone_size: few; v_call: TRBV7-8; j_call: TRBJ1-2; d_call: TRBD1; cdr3_length: 14; cdr3_aa: CASSPGQGVLGYTF; cdr3_nt: TGTGCCAGCAGCCCCGGACAGGGGGTCCTAGGCTACACCTTC
clone_size: many; v_call: TRBV6-5; j_call: TRBJ2-7; d_call: TRBD1; cdr3_length: 15; cdr3_aa: CASSYGQGGPYEQYF; cdr3_nt: TGTGCCAGCAGTTACGGACAGGGGGGGCCCTACGAGCAGTACTTC
clone_size: many; v_call: TRBV6-1; j_call: TRBJ1-1; d_call: TRBD1; cdr3_length: 17; cdr3_aa: CASSELAGGPYGTEAFF; cdr3_nt: TGTGCCAGCAGTGAATTGGCAGGGGGTCCCTATGGCACTGAAGCTTTCTTT
clone_size: -; v_call: TRBV4-1; j_call: TRBJ2-4; d_call: TRBD1; cdr3_length: 19; cdr3_aa: CASSQDAWTGAIPPNIQYF; cdr3_nt: TGCGCCAGCAGCCAAGACGCTTGGACAGGGGCCATACCTCCAAACATTCAGTACTTC
clone_size: -; v_call: TRBV7-9; j_call: TRBJ1-5; d_call: -; cdr3_length: 15; cdr3_aa: CASSSNVGGNQPQHF; cdr3_nt: TGTGCCAGCAGCTCAAATGTCGGAGGGAATCAGCCCCAGCATTTT
clone_size: -; v_call: TRBV30; j_call: TRBJ1-1; d_call: -; cdr3_length: 14; cdr3_aa: CAWSVRGANTEAFF; cdr3_nt: TGTGCCTGGAGTGTACGGGGGGCGAACACTGAAGCTTTCTTT
clone_size: -; v_call: TRBV19; j_call: TRBJ1-5; d_call: -; cdr3_length: 15; cdr3_aa: CASSTVAYSNQPRHF; cdr3_nt: TGTGCCAGTAGTACCGTGGCATATAGCAATCAGCCCCGGCATTTT
clone_size: many; v_call: TRBV27; j_call: TRBJ2-7; d_call: TRBD1; cdr3_length: 13; cdr3_aa: CASSTNQGAGQYF; cdr3_nt: TGTGCCAGCAGTACGAACCAGGGGGCGGGCCAGTACTTC
clone_size: many; v_call: TRBV12-3/TRBV12-4; j_call: TRBJ2-7; d_call: TRBD2; cdr3_length: 15; cdr3_aa: CASSPPGLVSDEQYF; cdr3_nt: TGTGCCAGCAGTCCGCCGGGACTAGTGTCGGACGAGCAGTACTTC
clone_size: -; v_call: TRBV19; j_call: TRBJ2-7; d_call: -; cdr3_length: 14; cdr3_aa: CASRLSGDSDEQYF; cdr3_nt: TGTGCCAGTAGACTGAGCGGAGACAGTGACGAGCAGTACTTC
clone_size: many; v_call: TRBV12-5; j_call: TRBJ1-1; d_call: -; cdr3_length: 13; cdr3_aa: CASGQSLETEAFF; cdr3_nt: TGTGCTAGTGGTCAATCACTAGAGACTGAAGCTTTCTTT
clone_size: many; v_call: TRBV5-6; j_call: TRBJ1-2; d_call: TRBD1; cdr3_length: 15; cdr3_aa: CASSVGQGASYGYTF; cdr3_nt: TGTGCCAGCAGCGTGGGGCAGGGGGCGAGCTATGGCTACACCTTC
clone_size: few; v_call: TRBV24-1; j_call: TRBJ1-5; d_call: -; cdr3_length: 15; cdr3_aa: CATSDRTVRNQPQHF; cdr3_nt: TGTGCCACCAGTGACAGGACGGTACGCAATCAGCCCCAGCATTTT
clone_size: -; v_call: TRBV11-3; j_call: TRBJ2-2; d_call: -; cdr3_length: 13; cdr3_aa: CASSFGFSGELFF; cdr3_nt: TGTGCCAGCAGCTTCGGGTTCAGCGGGGAGCTGTTTTTT